This T cell receptor beta chain was sequenced during a study of radiotherapy plus CTLA-4 blockade in lung cancer. Study-wide findings and caveats: Reports state that early shifts in blood T cell clones, with interferon-beta, best predicted response. In blood, tumor-derived TCR clones expanded after radiotherapy plus ipilimumab.

Produced via immunoSEQ multiplex PCR; TCRdb's table is partial and in-frame only. This sample yields approximately 97,000 clones, of which about 83% are seen a single time; 0.65% to 0.9% belongs to the top ten. CDR3 size: 16 residues. Germline V gene sequence: CDR1 MDHEN, CDR2 SYDVKM. The V gene end was trimmed by 10 bases and the J gene end by 0 bases; junction bases not matched to a gene: 7. Those patients who had chemo-refractory metastatic non-small-cell lung cancer were given focal radiation along with CTLA-4 blockade through ipilimumab. In the case of this clone: What it binds is unknown.

Sequenced material: peripheral blood, taken from a patient treated with radiotherapy plus ipilimumab. The origin of this receptor is a human donor with non-small cell lung cancer who had stable disease on radiotherapy plus ipilimumab. This chain connects TRBV28 to TRBJ2-6, with TRBD1 identical over 9 bases. CDR3 nucleotides: TGTGCCATCCCCCGGGACAGGGTCTCTGGGGCCAACGTCCTGACTTTC. Protein sequence: CAIPRDRVSGANVLTF.